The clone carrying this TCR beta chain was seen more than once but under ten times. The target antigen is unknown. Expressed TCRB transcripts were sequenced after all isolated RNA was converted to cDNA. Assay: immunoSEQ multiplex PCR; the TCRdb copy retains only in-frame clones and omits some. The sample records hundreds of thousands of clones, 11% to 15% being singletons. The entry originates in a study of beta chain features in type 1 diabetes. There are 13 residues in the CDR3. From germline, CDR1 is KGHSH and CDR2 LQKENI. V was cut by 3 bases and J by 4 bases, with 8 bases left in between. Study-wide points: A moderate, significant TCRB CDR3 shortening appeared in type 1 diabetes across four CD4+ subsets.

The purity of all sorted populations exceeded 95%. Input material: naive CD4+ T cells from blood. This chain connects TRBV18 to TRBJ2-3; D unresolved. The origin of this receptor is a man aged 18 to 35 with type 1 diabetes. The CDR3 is CASSPAFSDTQYF. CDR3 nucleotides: TGTGCCAGCTCACCCGCCTTCTCAGATACGCAGTATTTT. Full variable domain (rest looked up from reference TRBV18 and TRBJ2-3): NAGVMQNPRHLVRRRGQEARLRCSPMKGHSHVYWYRQLPEEGLKFMVYLQKENIIDESGMPKERFSAEFPKEGPSILRIQQVVRGDSAAYFCASSPAFSDTQYFGPGTRLTVL.